Listed below are T cell receptor beta chains from one sample, sequenced in a study of shared clonotypes between healthy human individuals. Repertoires were generated with immunoSEQ multiplex PCR, while TCRdb's copy carries only in-frame clones and drops some. In the table there are about 490,000 clones, roughly four fifths of which are singletons. Material for sequencing was PBMCs. These receptor sequences come from a woman between 40 and 50 years old in good health. Some clones in this sample may be carry-over from other donors' samples. CDR3s include the opening cysteine and the closing phenylalanine or tryptophan. A D gene is named only where the DNA matches it firmly. Expanded clones are given a class, and other clones once, few, many or no size at all.

J gene,V gene,D gene,clone size,CDR3 DNA,CDR3 protein
TRBJ2-3,TRBV5-1,TRBD1,.,TGCGCCAGCAGCTCGTCCGGGACAGGGCCCGATACGCAGTATTTT,CASSSSGTGPDTQYF
TRBJ2-7,TRBV6-1,TRBD2,.,TGTGCCAGCAGTGTGGGGGGGATCCACTACGAGCAGTACTTC,CASSVGGIHYEQYF
TRBJ1-5,TRBV7-9,TRBD1,.,TGTGCCAGCAGCGGGGGACAGGGGGCACGGGATAGCAATCAGCCCCAGCATTTT,CASSGGQGARDSNQPQHF
TRBJ1-5,TRBV27,.,.,TGTGCCAGCCGACCAAGTGGGAGGGCCCACCTTAGCAATCAGCCCCAGCATTTT,CASRPSGRAHLSNQPQHF
TRBJ2-1,TRBV14,TRBD1,.,TGTGCCAGCAGCCAGCGGACAGGGGTGGTCTACAATGAGCAGTTCTTC,CASSQRTGVVYNEQFF
TRBJ2-3,TRBV4-3,TRBD1,many,TGCGCCAGCAGCCCGAACCCCGGGACAGGGTCAGATACGCAGTATTTT,CASSPNPGTGSDTQYF
TRBJ2-1,TRBV29-1,TRBD1,.,TGCAGCGCTAAACGGGACAGTTACAATGAGCAGTTCTTC,CSAKRDSYNEQFF
TRBJ2-3,TRBV4-1,.,.,TGCGCCAGCAGCCAAGCCCCTTTTGATACGCAGTATTTT,CASSQAPFDTQYF
TRBJ1-5,TRBV7-2,TRBD1,.,TGTGCCAGCAGCCAAGTTGGAGGGGGCCACCAGCCCCAGCATTTT,CASSQVGGGHQPQHF
TRBJ2-7,TRBV30,TRBD1,.,TGTGCCTGGGCCCTGGACAGGGACGACGAGCAGTACTTC,CAWALDRDDEQYF
TRBJ2-4,TRBV6-5,TRBD1,.,TGTGCCAGCTCCGGGACAGGGGACATTCAGTACTTC,CASSGTGDIQYF
TRBJ2-7,TRBV7-9,TRBD1,.,TGTGCCAGCAGCCTCCCAACCCTACGTCCGGGACAGGGCCCCTACGAGCAGTACTTC,CASSLPTLRPGQGPYEQYF
TRBJ1-5,TRBV19,.,.,TGTGCCAGTAGCCGGCCCCTGGGGCCCCAGCATTTT,CASSRPLGPQHF
TRBJ1-1,TRBV5-4,.,.,TGTGCCAGCAGCGGGGTAGGCAGAAAGAACACTGAAGCTTTCTTT,CASSGVGRKNTEAFF
TRBJ2-4,TRBV19,.,.,TGTGCCAGTAGTATGTGGCAGGCAAACATTCAGTACTTC,CASSMWQANIQYF
TRBJ1-2,TRBV11-2,TRBD1,few,TGTGCCAGCCGGGACGGGGAAGGGGGCAGGTATGGCTACACCTTC,CASRDGEGGRYGYTF
TRBJ2-1,TRBV18,.,.,TGTGCCAGCTCACCCGTCCCGAGCAATGAGCAGTTCTTC,CASSPVPSNEQFF
TRBJ1-4,TRBV10-3,.,once,TGTGCCATCAGTGAGGCCGGAGAAAAACTGTTTTTT,CAISEAGEKLFF
TRBJ2-5,TRBV5-1,.,.,TGCGCCAGCAGCCCCGGGACTGCCCGGGAGACCCAGTACTTC,CASSPGTARETQYF
TRBJ1-2,TRBV5-4,TRBD1,.,TGTGCCAGCAGCTTGAGGGCAGGGGGAGGCTACACCTTC,CASSLRAGGGYTF
TRBJ1-4,TRBV2,TRBD1,.,TGTGCCAGCAGCCGGGACAGGGTCTCAACTAATGAAAAACTGTTTTTT,CASSRDRVSTNEKLFF
TRBJ2-3,TRBV10-3,TRBD2,.,TGTGCCATCAGTGAGGGGACTAGCGGAATTACAGATACGCAGTATTTT,CAISEGTSGITDTQYF